This TCR beta chain was sequenced during a study of T cell repertoires in cytomegalovirus infection. MiXCR, applied by TCRdb to the reads, yields one record per CDR3 protein. The table shows about 920,000 distinct CDR3 sequences, with 31% occurring only once. This clonotype was detected once. Its target is not known. The CDR3 runs 16 residues. The ends were cut back, 6 bases at V and 4 bases at J, with 18 bases in the middle. CDR1 and CDR2 from the germline V gene are MNHNS and SASEGT. This clonotype was sampled from a human donor in good health (CMV status not recorded). Some clones in this sample may be carry-over from other donors' samples. Sequencing was performed on cultured CD8+ T cells from PBMCs, taken from culture after CMV antigen stimulation. The rearrangement uses TRBV6-1 and TRBJ2-2, with a possible D match to TRBD2 (6 bases). Here the CDR3 reads CASSSSGEAGTGELFF. DNA for the CDR3: TGTGCCAGCAGCTCCTCTGGGGAGGCGGGCACCGGGGAGCTGTTTTTT.